This TCR beta chain emerged from a study of blood T cell repertoires in COVID-19. Germline CDR1 is SGHDT and CDR2 is YYEEEE. The V end lost 6 bases, the J end lost 2 bases, and 19 bases lay between the germline ends. CDR3 length equals 16 residues. Using immunoSEQ multiplex PCR, the repertoire was profiled, and TCRdb retains in-frame clones only, with some absent. The sample records about 210,000 clones, roughly 86% being singletons. The J gene is TRBJ2-3, the V gene TRBV5-6; perhaps TRBD2 as D (7 bases). The sequenced material came from peripheral blood. The receptor was derived from a woman aged 40 to 50 with acute or convalescent COVID-19. The CDR3 DNA reads as TGTGCCAGCATCTCCCGGGGGGCCTTAAACACAGATACGCAGTATTTT. Protein product: CASISRGALNTDTQYF.